One and the same sample provided the 30 T cell receptor beta chains below, sequenced in a study of beta chain features in type 1 diabetes. Study results and limitations: Moderately but significantly shorter TCRB CDR3s were found in Type 1 diabetes patients in all four CD4+ subsets.

The investigators reverse transcribed all of the isolated RNA, so they sequenced expressed TCRB transcripts. TCRdb's table, derived via immunoSEQ multiplex PCR, lists solely in-frame clones and lacks some. The sample holds about 22,000 clones, about three fifths seen once. No antigen has been assigned to these receptors. The sequencing sample was made of stem cell memory CD4+ T cells from blood. The source is a man aged 18 to 35 with type 1 diabetes.

The CDR3 sequence: CSVGRDRVYNEQFF. CDR3 coding DNA: TGCAGCGTTGGACGGGACAGAGTTTACAATGAGCAGTTCTTC. This chain connects TRBV29-1 to TRBJ2-1; 7 positions agree with TRBD1. The CDR3 consists of 14 residues. CDR1 is SQVTM, CDR2 ANQGSEA, per germline. V lost 4 bases and J lost 4; bases outside the gene matches: 7.

The chain has TRBV5-4 and TRBJ2-1, with 14 bases aligning to TRBD2. Germline CDR1 is SGHNT and CDR2 is YYREEE (reference sequence). J lost 6 bases, V lost 4 bases, and 6 bases had no gene match. The CDR3 loop spans 16 amino acids. CDR3 coding DNA: TGTGCCAGCAGCCCGGGGACTAGCGGGAGAATCAATGAGCAGTTCTTC. Its protein is CASSPGTSGRINEQFF. Full variable domain (remainder filled in from reference TRBV5-4 and TRBJ2-1): ETGVTQSPTHLIKTRGQQVTLRCSSQSGHNTVSWYQQALGQGPQFIFQYYREEENGRGNFPPRFSGLQFPNYSSELNVNALELDDSALYLCASSPGTSGRINEQFFGPGTRLTVL.

The chain couples TRBV11-2 to TRBJ2-1; D is perhaps TRBD2 (7 bases). The CDR3 is 16 residues long. Deletions cut 1 base from V and 9 bases from J, with 19 bases between. Looked up from germline, CDR1 is SGHAT and CDR2 is FQNNGV. CDR3: CASSLVGAGAGGEQFF. The DNA of the CDR3 is TGTGCCAGCAGCTTAGTCGGCGCGGGGGCCGGGGGTGAGCAGTTCTTC.

This clone has only a few counts. V and J are TRBV29-1 and TRBJ2-1, with D possibly TRBD2 on 5 matching bases. CDR3 size: 13 residues. Trimming left V 3 bases short and J 6 bases short, with 12 bases between. Germline-derived CDR1 and CDR2 are SQVTM and ANQGSEA. DNA of the CDR3: TGCAGCGTTGAGCGAGGGTCGGGCAATGAGCAGTTCTTC. This codes for CSVERGSGNEQFF.

The rearrangement links TRBV6-6 to TRBJ1-1, with D unresolved. CDR3 size: 13 residues. V was trimmed by 7 bases and J by 4 bases, leaving 13 bases between them. Germline V gene data show CDR1 as MNHNY and CDR2 as SVGAGI (reference sequence). In DNA form, the CDR3 reads TGTGCCAGCACCTACGGGGTGGGCACTGAAGCTTTCTTT. Protein: CASTYGVGTEAFF.

V and J are TRBV4-1 and TRBJ2-5, with unresolved D. V lost 6 bases and J 5 bases, leaving 13 bases between the germline ends. This CDR3 is built from 13 residues. The germline CDR1 and CDR2 sequences are MGHRA and YSYEKL. CDR3 protein: CASSLLIGETQYF. In DNA form, the CDR3 reads TGCGCCAGCAGTCTCCTGATCGGGGAGACCCAGTACTTC.

The chain recombines TRBV30 with TRBJ1-2, with D tentatively TRBD1 (6 bases). Trimming took 5 bases from V and 4 from J, leaving 11 bases between them. CDR1 and CDR2 from the germline V gene are GTSNPN and SVGIG (reference sequence). The CDR3 length is 12 residues. This CDR3 reads CAWQGSAYGYTF. For the CDR3, the DNA is TGTGCCTGGCAGGGGAGCGCCTATGGCTACACCTTC.

This sequence joins TRBV7-2 and TRBJ2-7; 9 positions match TRBD2. Germline V lookup: CDR1 SGHTA, CDR2 FQGNSA. The CDR3 is made up of 15 amino acids. The junction had 9 bases not matched to a gene; V was cut back by 5 bases and J by 4 bases. The DNA of the CDR3 is TGTGCCAGCAGCGTAAGCGGGGGGTTCAGGTACGAGCAGTACTTC. Encoded protein: CASSVSGGFRYEQYF.

The chain employs TRBV30 and TRBJ2-5; a possible D gene is TRBD2 (6 bases). The CDR3 totals 15 residues. Germline V CDR1 and CDR2: GTSNPN, SVGIG (reference sequence). Trimming took 2 bases from V and 9 from J, leaving 22 bases between them. CDR3 protein: CAWSIWEVPLAAQYF. In DNA, the CDR3 is TGTGCCTGGAGTATATGGGAGGTCCCACTGGCGGCCCAGTACTTC.

There are a few counts of this clone. The V call is TRBV7-2, the J call TRBJ2-1, with 7 bases fitting TRBD2. The germline gives CDR1 SGHTA, CDR2 FQGNSA. The J segment lost 0 bases and the V segment lost 6 bases, leaving 5 bases of the junction unmatched. The CDR3 covers 15 residues. CDR3 nucleotide sequence: TGTGCCAGCAGATTCAGCGGGAACTCCTACAATGAGCAGTTCTTC. It encodes CASRFSGNSYNEQFF.

The rearrangement joins TRBV28 to TRBJ2-7, with 11 positions matching TRBD1. Unmatched junction bases numbered 5, after V lost 4 bases and J lost 3 bases. The germline CDR1 and CDR2 sequences are MDHEN and SYDVKM. This CDR3 spans 15 amino acids. CDR3 in amino acids: CASSSPGQGGYEQYF. As DNA, the CDR3 is TGTGCCAGCAGTTCACCGGGACAGGGGGGCTACGAGCAGTACTTC.

The CDR3 reads CASSKGPGYGNSPLHF. The CDR3 nucleotides are TGTGCCAGCAGTAAAGGCCCGGGGTACGGTAATTCACCCCTCCACTTT. The chain employs TRBV6-1 and TRBJ1-6; D gene uncertain. Looked up from germline, CDR1 is MNHNS and CDR2 is SASEGT. V was cut by 5 bases and J by 6 bases, with 17 bases left in between. The CDR3 is 16 residues long.

Concerning this clone: Germline and junction disagree at one end, which may indicate a read error. The chain recombines TRBV18 with TRBJ2-3, with 9 bases aligning to TRBD2. The CDR3 is 16 residues long. Germline loops: CDR1 KGHSH, CDR2 LQKENI. Written as DNA, the CDR3 is TGTGCCAGCTCACCCGGACGTAGCGGGAGCAGAGATACGCAGTATTTT. The encoded protein is CASSPGRSGSRDTQYF. Filled out from reference TRBV18 and TRBJ2-3, the complete variable domain reads NAGVMQNPRHLVRRRGQEARLRCSPMKGHSHVYWYRQLPEEGLKFMVYLQKENIIDESGMPKERFSAEFPKEGPSILRIQQVVRGDSAAYFCASSPGRSGSRDTQYFGPGTRLTVL.

The V gene is TRBV19, the J gene TRBJ1-5; TRBD1 matches at 7 bases. Germline values: CDR1 LNHDA, CDR2 SQIVND (reference sequence). After removal of 5 bases from V and 11 bases from J, the junction contained 15 bases not matched to a gene. The CDR3 consists of 15 residues. CDR3 in DNA: TGTGCCAGTAGTCCCGGGACAGATACTTCAGGAGCCCAGCATTTT. The encoded protein is CASSPGTDTSGAQHF.

This clone is a singleton in its sample. The chain has TRBV18 and TRBJ2-3; D is unresolved. Germline V gene lookup returns CDR1 KGHSH and CDR2 LQKENI. The CDR3 consists of 18 residues. V was trimmed by 4 bases and J by 2 bases, leaving 22 bases between them. The CDR3 reads CASSQESPDSRNTDTQYF. CDR3 DNA: TGTGCCAGCTCACAGGAGTCCCCGGATTCCAGAAACACAGATACGCAGTATTTT.

The chain is built from TRBV10-3 and TRBJ2-3, with 8 bases aligning to TRBD1. The V gene's germline CDR1 is ENHRY and CDR2 SYGVKD. The CDR3 extends over 15 amino acids. Unmatched junction bases numbered 6, after V lost 3 bases and J lost 4 bases. For the CDR3, the DNA is TGTGCCATCAGTGATAGGGACAGGAGGCCAGATACGCAGTATTTT. It encodes CAISDRDRRPDTQYF.

There are a few counts of this clone. V usage is TRBV27 and J usage is TRBJ2-6; the D is unclear. Germline CDR1 and CDR2: MNHEY and SMNVEV (reference sequence). V was clipped by 3 bases and J by 0 bases, with 6 bases between them. The CDR3 loop spans 15 amino acids. CDR3 sequence: CASSFEYSGANVLTF. Written as DNA, the CDR3 is TGTGCCAGCAGTTTCGAGTACTCTGGGGCCAACGTCCTGACTTTC.

The genes are TRBV18 and TRBJ2-7; D call uncertain. The CDR3 covers 13 residues. Per germline, CDR1 KGHSH and CDR2 LQKENI. V gave up 0 bases and J gave up 6 bases, with 9 bases separating them. The CDR3 reads CASSPPSGFEQYF. The DNA for the CDR3 is TGTGCCAGCTCACCACCGTCCGGGTTCGAGCAGTACTTC.

This clone occurred once. The chain joins TRBV10-2 to TRBJ2-3; 9 positions match TRBD1. Germline CDR1 WSHSY, CDR2 SAAADI. The length of the CDR3 is 17 residues. V was pared by 10 bases and J by 1 base, with 15 bases of the junction left unmatched. For the CDR3, the DNA is TGCGCCACCCATCCGGGACAGGGCACAAAGGGCACAGATACGCAGTATTTT. Its translation: CATHPGQGTKGTDTQYF.

V is TRBV11-2 and J is TRBJ1-2, with 9 bases matching TRBD1. Germline V gives CDR1 SGHAT, CDR2 FQNNGV. The length of the CDR3 is 14 residues. V gave up 0 bases and J gave up 8 bases; unmatched junction bases: 4. The CDR3 sequence: CASSLDTGGIGYTF. The DNA of the CDR3 is TGTGCCAGCAGCTTAGACACAGGGGGCATCGGCTACACCTTC. The full variable domain, rest sourced from reference TRBV11-2 and TRBJ1-2, is EAGVAQSPRYKIIEKRQSVAFWCNPISGHATLYWYQQILGQGPKLLIQFQNNGVVDDSQLPKDRFSAERLKGVDSTLKIQPAKLEDSAVYLCASSLDTGGIGYTFGSGTRLTVV.

The rearrangement links TRBV7-8 to TRBJ2-2; 8 bases align to TRBD1. Per germline, CDR1 SGHVS and CDR2 FQNEAQ. The CDR3 totals 15 residues. The J segment lost 3 bases and the V segment lost 4 bases, leaving 4 bases of the junction unmatched. In nucleotides, the CDR3 is TGTGCCAGCAGCTCCCGGACAGGGTACACCGGGGAGCTGTTTTTT. This gives the protein CASSSRTGYTGELFF.

The V and J genes are TRBV5-4 and TRBJ1-2; TRBD1 aligns across 12 bases. Trimming took 3 bases from V and 6 from J; bases not matched to a gene: 6. In germline, CDR1 is SGHNT, CDR2 YYREEE (reference sequence). The CDR3 loop spans 15 amino acids. The CDR3 DNA reads as TGTGCCAGCAGCTCGCCGGGACAGGGGGCGGATGGCTACACCTTC. This sequence encodes CASSSPGQGADGYTF.

This clone has only one observation. The CDR3 bases are TGTGCCATCAGTGAACCCCCCTCGGCGGGGAGCTACAATGAGCAGTTCTTC. It translates to CAISEPPSAGSYNEQFF. The V and J genes are TRBV10-3 and TRBJ2-1, with a tentative D call TRBD2 (6 bases). CDR3 length equals 17 residues. V was shortened by 3 bases and J by 3 bases, with 18 bases between the two germline ends. CDR1 is ENHRY, CDR2 SYGVKD, per germline.

J is TRBJ2-5 and V is TRBV28, with TRBD1 as a possible D gene (6 bases). The better agreement between TRBJ2-7 and the DNA end casts doubt on the J call. The CDR3 is 16 residues long. Per the germline V gene, CDR1 is MDHEN and CDR2 is SYDVKM. CDR3 residues: CASSLSATGSSYEQYF. The CDR3 DNA follows: TGTGCCAGCAGTTTATCCGCTACAGGGAGCTCCTACGAGCAGTACTTC.

This clone was detected only once. The chain uses TRBV5-5 and TRBJ1-3, with D possibly matching TRBD1 (5 bases). V dropped 0 bases and J dropped 3 bases, with 10 bases sitting between them. The V gene's germline CDR1 is SGHKS and CDR2 YYEKEE (reference sequence). This CDR3 spans 15 amino acids. CDR3 sequence (DNA): TGTGCCAGCAGCTTGGCCGGCAGGGATGGAAACACCATATATTTT. Protein sequence: CASSLAGRDGNTIYF.

The gene calls are TRBV27 and TRBJ2-7, with 7 positions matching TRBD2. Germline V gene sequence: CDR1 MNHEY, CDR2 SMNVEV (reference sequence). The CDR3 extends over 16 amino acids. V trimming: 1 base; J trimming: 3 bases; junction bases outside the gene matches: 9. The CDR3 loop is CASSLWRGSALYEQYF. CDR3 nucleotides: TGTGCCAGCAGTTTATGGCGCGGGAGCGCTCTCTACGAGCAGTACTTC.

V is TRBV18 and J is TRBJ1-3; 9 bases line up with TRBD1. CDR1 KGHSH and CDR2 LQKENI come from the germline V gene. CDR3 length: 17 amino acids. After removal of 6 bases from V and 1 base from J, the junction contained 10 bases not matched to a gene. The CDR3 DNA follows: TGTGCCAGCTCGCTCGGGATCGGGACAGGGTCTGGAAACACCATATATTTT. Translating gives CASSLGIGTGSGNTIYF.

This clone was counted only a few times. V usage is TRBV7-2 and J usage is TRBJ2-5; 8 bases fit TRBD2. With 5 bases clipped from V and 4 bases from J, the junction kept 12 bases outside the gene matches. The length of the CDR3 is 16 residues. In germline, CDR1 is SGHTA, CDR2 FQGNSA. The CDR3 DNA is TGTGCCAGCAGCAGGAATAGCGGGGCTAAAATAGAGACCCAGTACTTC. Translating it yields CASSRNSGAKIETQYF.

This clone was seen only a few times. The chain carries TRBV4-2 and TRBJ2-3, with 13 bases identical to TRBD2. Unmatched junction bases numbered 15, after V lost 0 bases and J lost 6 bases. The CDR3 has 20 amino acids. Germline V gene sequence: CDR1 LGHNA, CDR2 YNFKEQ. CDR3 in DNA: TGTGCCAGCAGCCAAGACACGGGACTAGCGGGAACCAGACGAGCGGATACGCAGTATTTT. Protein: CASSQDTGLAGTRRADTQYF.

This chain joins TRBV25-1 and TRBJ1-1; D remains unclear. There are 16 residues in the CDR3. The germline V and J ends were trimmed by 2 bases and 1 base, with 14 bases remaining between them. Per the germline V gene, CDR1 is MGHDK and CDR2 is SYGVNS. This CDR3 is CASSELSRGQNTEAFF. The DNA for the CDR3 is TGTGCCAGCAGTGAACTGTCCCGCGGCCAGAACACTGAAGCTTTCTTT.